This passage covers 22 T cell receptor beta chains from one sample sequenced in a study of T cell responses to AZD1222 COVID-19 vaccine. Sequencing used immunoSEQ multiplex PCR; TCRdb keeps in-frame clones, though not all of them. The sample contains 110,000 or so clones, 87% of which appear only once. This sample comprised peripheral blood, obtained on day 0 of AZD1222 vaccination. The receptors were gathered from an adult in good health.

V and J are TRBV27 and TRBJ1-2; D may be TRBD1 (5 bases). The CDR3 runs 12 residues. The V gene lost 5 bases and the J gene lost 4 bases, with 8 bases spanning the gap. Germline V lookup: CDR1 MNHEY, CDR2 SMNVEV (reference sequence). The CDR3 DNA is TGTGCCAGCAGTCAGGGCGGCTATGGCTACACCTTC. Translating it yields CASSQGGYGYTF.

The chain joins TRBV30 to TRBJ1-5; D is unresolved. V lost 1 base and J 7 bases, leaving 11 bases between the germline ends. The CDR3 length is 13 residues. The germline CDR1 and CDR2 sequences are GTSNPN and SVGIG (reference sequence). CDR3 region: CAWSAGLIQPQHF. The CDR3 region has the DNA TGTGCCTGGAGTGCCGGACTTATCCAGCCCCAGCATTTT.

CDR3: CASSPSKGEHYGYTF. DNA for the CDR3: TGTGCCAGCAGCCCGTCTAAGGGGGAACACTATGGCTACACCTTC. The chain has TRBV4-2 and TRBJ1-2; D perhaps matches TRBD1 (6 bases). The V end was cut by 4 bases, the J end by 3 bases, with 15 bases between. Per the germline V gene, CDR1 is LGHNA and CDR2 is YNFKEQ. The length of the CDR3 is 15 residues.

The chain links TRBV28 to TRBJ1-4; D may be TRBD1 (6 bases). This CDR3 has 14 residues. Trimming cost V 6 bases and J 8 bases, with 16 bases left between them. Germline CDR1 reads MDHEN; CDR2 reads SYDVKM. In DNA, the CDR3 is TGTGCCAGCAGAAAAGGGACATTAAGAGAAAAACTGTTTTTT. It is translated as CASRKGTLREKLFF.

The rearrangement joins TRBV4-2 to TRBJ1-2; no firm D call. The CDR3 loop spans 15 amino acids. Trimming shortened V by 0 bases and J by 3 bases, and 11 bases separated the two germline ends. Germline V gene lookup returns CDR1 LGHNA and CDR2 YNFKEQ. CDR3 in amino acids: CASSQDLPTHYGYTF. In DNA, the CDR3 is TGTGCCAGCAGCCAAGATTTGCCGACGCACTATGGCTACACCTTC.

The rearrangement uses TRBV3-1 (or the pseudogene TRBV3-2) and TRBJ2-3; D perhaps matches TRBD2 (7 bases). CDR3 length: 16 residues. The germline gives CDR1 LGHDT, CDR2 YNNKEL (reference sequence). The V gene lost 4 bases and the J gene lost 0 bases, with 14 bases spanning the gap. The chain's CDR3 is CASSRRGGSSTDTQYF. CDR3 DNA: TGTGCCAGCAGCCGTAGGGGGGGCTCGAGCACAGATACGCAGTATTTT.

CDR3 sequence (DNA): TGTGCCAGCATGAGCGCGTTTGGAAACACCATATATTTT. Its translation is CASMSAFGNTIYF. J is TRBJ1-3 and V is TRBV7-2; D uncertain. In germline, CDR1 is SGHTA, CDR2 FQGNSA. V was trimmed by 7 bases and J by 3 bases, leaving 10 bases between them. The CDR3 spans 13 residues.

The rearrangement links TRBV18 to TRBJ2-7, with 8 bases lining up with TRBD1. From germline, CDR1 is KGHSH and CDR2 LQKENI. V gave up 5 bases and J gave up 3 bases; unmatched junction bases: 6. The CDR3 is made up of 14 amino acids. Here the CDR3 DNA reads TGTGCCAGCTCAAACGGACAGGGCCGCTACGAGCAGTACTTC. It is translated as CASSNGQGRYEQYF.

This clone has just a few counts. The V gene is TRBV21-1, the J gene TRBJ1-4; the table calls TRBD1, which could not be checked here. TRBV21-1 is described as a pseudogene. This CDR3 spans 17 amino acids. For the CDR3, the DNA is TGTGCCAGCAGCTGTGACCGGGACAGGGGAATTAATGAAAAACTGTTTTTT. Protein product: CASSCDRDRGINEKLFF.

This clone was counted only a few times. The rearrangement joins TRBV3-1 (or the pseudogene TRBV3-2) to TRBJ1-2; D perhaps matches TRBD1 (5 bases). Per the germline V gene, CDR1 is LGHDT and CDR2 is YNNKEL (reference sequence). The ends were cut back, 4 bases at V and 3 bases at J, with 9 bases in the middle. This CDR3 spans 13 amino acids. CDR3 coding DNA: TGTGCCAGCAGCCCGGGACCGTACTATGGCTACACCTTC. It yields the protein CASSPGPYYGYTF.

The gene calls are TRBV18 and TRBJ2-5; 7 bases map to TRBD1. The CDR3 runs to 13 residues. Germline-derived CDR1 and CDR2 are KGHSH and LQKENI. V shed 3 bases, J shed 4 bases, and the junction held 2 bases outside the gene matches. The CDR3 nucleotides are TGTGCCAGCTCACCCCGGACAGGAGAGACCCAGTACTTC. Protein product: CASSPRTGETQYF.

The table lists this clone with a few counts. The rearrangement links TRBV6-2 or TRBV6-3 to TRBJ2-1; 7 bases fit TRBD2. CDR1 is MNHEY and CDR2 is SVGEGT in the germline V gene. J lost 2 bases, V lost 6 bases, and 10 bases had no gene match. The CDR3 has 16 residues. The CDR3 is CASSHRGEPPYNEQFF. CDR3 sequence (DNA): TGTGCCAGCAGCCATCGGGGGGAGCCTCCCTACAATGAGCAGTTCTTC.

A single count supports this clone. The chain employs TRBV2 and TRBJ2-7; 10 bases map to TRBD1. CDR1 is SNHLY, CDR2 FYNNEI, per germline. Trimming removed 7 bases from V and 7 bases from J; junction bases left unmatched: 4. The CDR3 extends over 12 amino acids. The CDR3 protein is CASTGTGAEQYF. For the CDR3, the DNA is TGTGCCAGCACGGGGACAGGGGCTGAGCAGTACTTC.

The chain is built from TRBV18 and TRBJ1-2; 9 positions agree with TRBD1. V gave up 6 bases and J gave up 6 bases; unmatched junction bases: 8. The CDR3 has 14 amino acids. Germline CDR1 reads KGHSH; CDR2 reads LQKENI. In DNA form, the CDR3 reads TGTGCCAGCTCGCTGCGGGACAGGGAGCATGGCTACACCTTC. Translation gives CASSLRDREHGYTF.

This clone was counted a single time. The chain links TRBV15 to TRBJ2-1; weak D call: TRBD2 (5 bases). Per the germline V gene, CDR1 is LNHNV and CDR2 is YYDKDF (reference sequence). This CDR3 is built from 11 residues. Trimming removed 3 bases from V and 10 bases from J, with 7 bases in between. The DNA for the CDR3 is TGTGCCACCAGCAGGGAGGCGGAGCAGTTCTTC. This translates into CATSREAEQFF.

This clone was detected once. As DNA, the CDR3 is TGTGCCAGCAGCTTCGGCGGCTATAATTCACCCCTCCACTTT. Residues: CASSFGGYNSPLHF. The chain employs TRBV11-2 and TRBJ1-6; D is unclear. CDR1 and CDR2 (germline): SGHAT, FQNNGV. CDR3 length equals 14 residues. The V end was cut by 3 bases, the J end by 3 bases, with 6 bases between.

The rearrangement joins TRBV4-1 to TRBJ2-5; D remains ambiguous. Germline CDR1 is MGHRA and CDR2 is YSYEKL. V lost 4 bases and J 2 bases, leaving 11 bases between the germline ends. This CDR3 spans 14 amino acids. In DNA form, the CDR3 reads TGCGCCAGCAGCCCATCCCCAAGACAAGAGACCCAGTACTTC. Protein product: CASSPSPRQETQYF.

The chain uses TRBV11-2 and TRBJ2-2, with 7 positions matching TRBD2. The CDR3 is 18 amino acids. J was trimmed by 4 bases and V by 2 bases; bases with no gene match: 13. CDR1 SGHAT and CDR2 FQNNGV come from the germline V gene. CDR3 DNA sequence: TGTGCCAGCAGCTTACTGGCGGGAGTAACCGCGAGCACCGGGGAGCTGTTTTTT. Translation gives CASSLLAGVTASTGELFF.

This chain uses TRBV4-1 with TRBJ1-1; 7 nucleotides align to TRBD1. Germline trimming cut 1 base from V and 7 bases from J; bases unmatched to any gene: 6. Germline CDR1 reads MGHRA; CDR2 reads YSYEKL. CDR3 length: 14 amino acids. CDR3 region: CASSQVPGGIEAFF. The CDR3 bases are TGCGCCAGCAGCCAAGTACCAGGGGGGATTGAAGCTTTCTTT.

This chain connects TRBV10-3 to TRBJ2-7; unclear D gene. CDR3 length: 13 residues. V lost 8 bases and J lost 2, with 13 bases in between. Germline V gives CDR1 ENHRY, CDR2 SYGVKD. CDR3 sequence (DNA): TGTGCCATCGGTGGAACACAGACCTACGAGCAGTACTTC. Residues: CAIGGTQTYEQYF.

The rearrangement joins TRBV18 to TRBJ1-4, with D uncertain. The germline gives CDR1 KGHSH, CDR2 LQKENI. V was clipped by 0 bases and J by 0 bases, with 5 bases between them. CDR3 length: 15 residues. The chain's CDR3 is CASSPPRATNEKLFF. DNA for the CDR3: TGTGCCAGCTCACCACCAAGGGCAACTAATGAAAAACTGTTTTTT.

The J gene is TRBJ2-5, the V gene TRBV7-8, with D perhaps being TRBD1 or TRBD2 (6 bases each). Trimming stripped 2 bases from V and 5 bases from J, with 15 bases between. This CDR3 is 15 amino acids long. In germline, CDR1 is SGHVS, CDR2 FQNEAQ. CDR3 amino acids: CASSLFAGGEETQYF. In DNA, the CDR3 is TGTGCCAGCAGCTTATTCGCCGGGGGCGAGGAGACCCAGTACTTC. The entire variable domain, with the rest obtained from reference TRBV7-8 and TRBJ2-5, is as follows: GAGVSQSPRYKVAKRGQDVALRCDPISGHVSLFWYQQALGQGPEFLTYFQNEAQLDKSGLPSDRFFAERPEGSVSTLKIQRTQQEDSAVYLCASSLFAGGEETQYFGPGTRLLVL.